The entry below describes one TCR beta chain. What it binds is not known. The data were obtained in a study of shared clonotypes between healthy human individuals. Background on the study: Used for every donor were three CD4 naive, three CD4 memory, two CD8 naive and one CD8 memory plate. General observations from the study: Clonotypes shared by all four donors outscored non-shared clonotypes in generation probability.

Only Caucasian adults living in Nashville, Tennessee served as donors. Genomic DNA per cell subset filled all wells of several immunoSEQ plates. Assay used: immunoSEQ multiplex PCR; TCRdb lists only in-frame clones, some missing. The sample has some 2.1 million clones; roughly 94% are singletons. This TCR derives from a man between 18 and 35 years old in good health. The material sequenced was naive CD4+ T cells sorted from blood. Subset defined: CD45RA+ positively selected.

The CDR3 here is CASSYSAHSYEQYF. CDR3 nucleotide sequence: TGTGCCAGCAGTTACTCAGCCCATTCCTACGAGCAGTACTTC. The chain combines TRBV6-6 with TRBJ2-7; no reliable D call. Per germline, CDR1 MNHNY and CDR2 SVGAGI (reference sequence). The CDR3 sequence is 14 residues long. V was trimmed by 0 bases and J by 1 base, leaving 7 bases between them.